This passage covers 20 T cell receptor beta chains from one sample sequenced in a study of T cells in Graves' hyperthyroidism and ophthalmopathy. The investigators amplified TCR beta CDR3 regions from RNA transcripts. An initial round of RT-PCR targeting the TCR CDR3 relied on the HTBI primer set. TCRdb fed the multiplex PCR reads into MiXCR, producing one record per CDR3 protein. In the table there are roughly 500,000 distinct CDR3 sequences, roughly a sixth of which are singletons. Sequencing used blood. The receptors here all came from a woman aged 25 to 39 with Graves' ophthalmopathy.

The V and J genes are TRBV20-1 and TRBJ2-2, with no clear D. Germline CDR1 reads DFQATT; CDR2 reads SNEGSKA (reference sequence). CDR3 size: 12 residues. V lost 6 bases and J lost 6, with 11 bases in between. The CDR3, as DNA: TGCAGTGCCCCCATTGGGCCCGGGGAGCTGTTTTTT. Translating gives CSAPIGPGELFF.

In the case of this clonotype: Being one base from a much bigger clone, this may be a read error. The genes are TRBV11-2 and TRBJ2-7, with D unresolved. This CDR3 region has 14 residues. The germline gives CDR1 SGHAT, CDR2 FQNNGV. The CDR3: CVSSLWGSSYEQYF. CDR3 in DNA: TGTGTCAGCAGCTTATGGGGAAGCTCCTACGAGCAGTACTTC. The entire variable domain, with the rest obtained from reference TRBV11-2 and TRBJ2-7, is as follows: EAGVAQSPRYKIIEKRQSVAFWCNPISGHATLYWYQQILGQGPKLLIQFQNNGVVDDSQLPKDRFSAERLKGVDSTLKIQPAKLEDSAVYLCVSSLWGSSYEQYFGPGTRLTVT.

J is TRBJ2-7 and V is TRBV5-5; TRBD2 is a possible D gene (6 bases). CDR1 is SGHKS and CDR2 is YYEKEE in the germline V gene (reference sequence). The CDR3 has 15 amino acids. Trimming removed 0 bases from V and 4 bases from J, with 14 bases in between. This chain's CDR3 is CASSLGRERGYEQYF. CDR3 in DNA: TGTGCCAGCAGCTTGGGGAGGGAGAGGGGATACGAGCAGTACTTC.

In DNA, the CDR3 is TGTGCCAGCAGCCGCCTAGCGGGAGGGATCGAGCAGTTCTTC. Translation gives CASSRLAGGIEQFF. The rearrangement uses TRBV7-9 and TRBJ2-1, with TRBD2 matching over 12 bases. The J segment lost 10 bases and the V segment lost 5 bases, leaving 6 bases of the junction unmatched. Germline CDR1 SEHNR, CDR2 FQNEAQ (reference sequence). CDR3 size: 14 residues.

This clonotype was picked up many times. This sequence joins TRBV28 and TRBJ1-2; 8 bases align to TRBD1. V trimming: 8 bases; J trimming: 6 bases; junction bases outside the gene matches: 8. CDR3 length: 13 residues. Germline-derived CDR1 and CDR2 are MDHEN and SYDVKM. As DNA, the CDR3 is TGTGCCAGCTGCACAGGGGGAGGAAATGGCTACACCTTC. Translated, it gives CASCTGGGNGYTF.

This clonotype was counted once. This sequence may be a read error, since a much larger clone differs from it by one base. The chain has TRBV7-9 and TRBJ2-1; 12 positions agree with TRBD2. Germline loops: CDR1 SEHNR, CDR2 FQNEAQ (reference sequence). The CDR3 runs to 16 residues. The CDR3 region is CASGLALLAGGDEQFF. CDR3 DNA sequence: TGTGCCAGCGGCTTAGCGCTGCTAGCGGGAGGGGATGAGCAGTTCTTC.

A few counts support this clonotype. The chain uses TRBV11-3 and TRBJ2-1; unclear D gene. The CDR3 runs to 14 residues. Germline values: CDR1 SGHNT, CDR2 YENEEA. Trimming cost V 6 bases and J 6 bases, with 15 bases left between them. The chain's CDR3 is CASSQSPVVNEQFF. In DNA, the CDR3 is TGTGCCAGCAGTCAATCTCCCGTCGTCAATGAGCAGTTCTTC.

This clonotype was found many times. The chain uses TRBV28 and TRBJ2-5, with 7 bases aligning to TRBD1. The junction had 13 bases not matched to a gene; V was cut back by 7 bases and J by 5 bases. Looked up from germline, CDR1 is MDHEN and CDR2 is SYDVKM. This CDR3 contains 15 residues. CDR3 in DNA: TGTGCCAGCACAGGCTTGACAGGGTATGGGGAGACCCAGTACTTC. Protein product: CASTGLTGYGETQYF.

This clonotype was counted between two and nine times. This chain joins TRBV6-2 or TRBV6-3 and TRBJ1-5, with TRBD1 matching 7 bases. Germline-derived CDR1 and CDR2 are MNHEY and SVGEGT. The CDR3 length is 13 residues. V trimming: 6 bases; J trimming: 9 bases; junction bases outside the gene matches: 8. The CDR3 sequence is CASRTGEVRPQHF. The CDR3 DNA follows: TGTGCCAGCAGAACAGGGGAGGTGAGGCCCCAGCATTTT.

The CDR3 bases are TGTGCCAGCAGCTTTACCCCACGCGACTCTGGAAACACCATATATTTT. It is translated as CASSFTPRDSGNTIYF. The chain joins TRBV5-4 to TRBJ1-3, with D unclear. Trimming removed 2 bases at V and 0 bases at J, with 12 bases between. This CDR3 has 16 residues. The germline CDR1 and CDR2 sequences are SGHNT and YYREEE (reference sequence).

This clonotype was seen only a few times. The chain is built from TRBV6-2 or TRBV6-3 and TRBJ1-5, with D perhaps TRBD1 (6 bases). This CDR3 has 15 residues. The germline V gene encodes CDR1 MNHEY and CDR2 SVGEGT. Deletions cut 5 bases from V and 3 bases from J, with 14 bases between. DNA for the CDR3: TGTGCCAGCAGTCGCCCGACAGGTAACAATCAGCCCCAGCATTTT. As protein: CASSRPTGNNQPQHF.

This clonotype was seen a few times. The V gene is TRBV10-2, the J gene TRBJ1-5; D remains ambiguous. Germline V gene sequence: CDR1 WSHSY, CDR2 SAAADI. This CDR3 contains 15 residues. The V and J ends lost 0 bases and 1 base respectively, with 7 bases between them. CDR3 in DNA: TGCGCCAGCAGTGAGTCGGGAGGGAGCAATCAGCCCCAGCATTTT. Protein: CASSESGGSNQPQHF.

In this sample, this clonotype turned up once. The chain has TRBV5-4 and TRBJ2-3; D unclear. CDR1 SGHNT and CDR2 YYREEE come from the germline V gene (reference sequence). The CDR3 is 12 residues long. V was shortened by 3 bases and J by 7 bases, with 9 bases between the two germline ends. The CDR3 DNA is TGTGCCAGCAGCTCAAGTCAAAATACGCAGTATTTT. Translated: CASSSSQNTQYF.

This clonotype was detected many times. The CDR3 region has the DNA TGTGCCTGGAGTGTACTACCGGGCAATGAGCAGTTCTTC. It is translated as CAWSVLPGNEQFF. The rearrangement links TRBV30 to TRBJ2-1; D is unresolved. Looked up from germline, CDR1 is GTSNPN and CDR2 is SVGIG (reference sequence). CDR3 size: 13 residues. The V gene lost 0 bases and the J gene lost 6 bases, with 9 bases spanning the gap.

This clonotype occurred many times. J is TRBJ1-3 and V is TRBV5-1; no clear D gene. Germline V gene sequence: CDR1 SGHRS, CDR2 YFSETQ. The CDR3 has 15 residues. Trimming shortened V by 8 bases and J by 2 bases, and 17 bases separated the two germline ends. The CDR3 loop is CARSEDCWAGNTIYF. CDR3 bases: TGCGCCAGAAGCGAGGACTGCTGGGCTGGAAACACCATATATTTT.

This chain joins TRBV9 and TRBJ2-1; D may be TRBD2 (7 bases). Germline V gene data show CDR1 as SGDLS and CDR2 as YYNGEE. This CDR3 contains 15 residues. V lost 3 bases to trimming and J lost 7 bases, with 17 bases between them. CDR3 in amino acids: CASSAGGGGTNEQFF. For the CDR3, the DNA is TGTGCCAGCAGCGCCGGAGGGGGGGGGACGAATGAGCAGTTCTTC. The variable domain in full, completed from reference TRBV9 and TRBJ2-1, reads DSGVTQTPKHLITATGQRVTLRCSPRSGDLSVYWYQQSLDQGLQFLIQYYNGEERAKGNILERFSAQQFPDLHSELNLSSLELGDSALYFCASSAGGGGTNEQFFGPGTRLTVL.

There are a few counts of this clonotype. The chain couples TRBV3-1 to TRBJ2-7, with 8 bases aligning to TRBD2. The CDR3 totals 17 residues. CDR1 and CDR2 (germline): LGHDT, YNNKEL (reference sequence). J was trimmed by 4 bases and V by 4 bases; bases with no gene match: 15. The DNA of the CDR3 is TGTGCCAGCAGCCCCCCCGGGCGAGGGACTAGGTGGTACGAGCAGTACTTC. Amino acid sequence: CASSPPGRGTRWYEQYF.

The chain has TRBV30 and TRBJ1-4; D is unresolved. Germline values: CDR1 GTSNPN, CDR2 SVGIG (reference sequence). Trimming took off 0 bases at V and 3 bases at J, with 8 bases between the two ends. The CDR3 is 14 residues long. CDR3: CAWSVLSSNEKLFF. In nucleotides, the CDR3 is TGTGCCTGGAGTGTATTGAGCTCTAATGAAAAACTGTTTTTT.

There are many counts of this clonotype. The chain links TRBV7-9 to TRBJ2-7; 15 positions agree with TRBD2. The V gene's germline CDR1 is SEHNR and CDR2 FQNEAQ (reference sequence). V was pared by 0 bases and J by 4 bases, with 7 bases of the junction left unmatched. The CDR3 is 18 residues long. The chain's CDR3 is CASSLAPGLAGGWYEQYF. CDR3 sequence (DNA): TGTGCCAGCAGCTTAGCGCCGGGACTAGCGGGAGGATGGTACGAGCAGTACTTC.

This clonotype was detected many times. CDR3 residues: CASSPVAGGTQETQYF. CDR3 DNA: TGTGCCAGCAGCCCAGTAGCGGGAGGCACACAAGAGACCCAGTACTTC. The chain joins TRBV3-1 to TRBJ2-5; TRBD2 matches 10 bases. Germline CDR1 reads LGHDT; CDR2 reads YNNKEL (reference sequence). CDR3 length: 16 amino acids. With V trimmed by 4 bases and J by 2 bases, 7 bases remained unmatched.